This TCR beta chain is drawn from a study of T cell repertoires in ileal Crohn's disease. Study background: Median disease duration was about 8.2 years; roughly 40% smoked at surgery. Points from the study as a whole: Endoscopic recurrence occurred in every patient whose clonality exceeded 26.8%.

This clone was detected only a few times. The antigen is undetermined. Only in-frame clones appear in the TCRdb table, and some are missing; sequencing was by immunoSEQ multiplex PCR. This table holds about 13,000 clones, 80% to 90% found once. Trimming removed 0 bases from V and 9 bases from J, with 12 bases in between. From germline, CDR1 is ENHRY and CDR2 SYGVKD. The CDR3 runs 15 residues. Time point meaning: neoterminal ileum biopsy at postoperative endoscopy, about 6 months after surgery. The sequence was collected from an adult with Crohn's disease. This chain joins TRBV10-3 and TRBJ1-6; tentative D call: TRBD1 (5 bases). The sequencing sample was made of ileal tissue. Written as DNA, the CDR3 is TGTGCCATCAGTGAGTCTGGGGGGATTAGTTCACCCCTCCACTTT. It encodes CAISESGGISSPLHF.